This record concerns one T cell receptor beta chain sequence. This entry belongs to a study of blood T cell repertoires in COVID-19. Study at large: Acute-phase and convalescent COVID-19 samples originated in the United States, Italy and Spain.

TCRdb's copy holds only in-frame clones and misses some; the assay was immunoSEQ multiplex PCR. The sample includes about 280,000 clones, around 90% seen only once; the top ten take approximately 0.94%. The V gene's germline CDR1 is MNHEY and CDR2 SMNVEV (reference sequence). With 4 bases clipped from V and 6 bases from J, the junction kept 9 bases outside the gene matches. This CDR3 contains 17 residues. The sample consisted of peripheral blood. This rearrangement joins TRBV27 to TRBJ2-3; 14 bases fit TRBD2. The sequence came from a woman between 35 and 50 years old who had recovered from COVID-19. The CDR3 sequence is CASSSLGTSGRWDTQYF. The CDR3 DNA sequence: TGTGCCAGCAGTTCCCTCGGGACTAGCGGGAGATGGGATACGCAGTATTTT.